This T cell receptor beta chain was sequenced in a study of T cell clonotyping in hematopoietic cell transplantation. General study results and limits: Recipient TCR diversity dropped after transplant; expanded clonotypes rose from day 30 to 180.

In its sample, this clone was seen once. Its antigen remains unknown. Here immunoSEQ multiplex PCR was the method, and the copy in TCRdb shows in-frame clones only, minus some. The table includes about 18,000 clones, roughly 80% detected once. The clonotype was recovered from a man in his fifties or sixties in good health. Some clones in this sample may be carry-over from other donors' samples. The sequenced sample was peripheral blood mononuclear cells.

The CDR3 DNA is TGTGCCAGTAGTCCGCGGCTAGCGGGGGATACGCAGTATTTT. This gives the protein CASSPRLAGDTQYF. V usage is TRBV19 and J usage is TRBJ2-3; 9 bases align to TRBD2. CDR3 length: 14 residues. V lost 5 bases and J lost 6; bases outside the gene matches: 6. Germline V gene sequence: CDR1 LNHDA, CDR2 SQIVND (reference sequence). Full variable domain (outside the CDR3, taken from reference TRBV19 and TRBJ2-3): DGGITQSPKYLFRKEGQNVTLSCEQNLNHDAMYWYRQDPGQGLRLIYYSQIVNDFQKGDIAEGYSVSREKKESFPLTVTSAQKNPTAFYLCASSPRLAGDTQYFGPGTRLTVL.